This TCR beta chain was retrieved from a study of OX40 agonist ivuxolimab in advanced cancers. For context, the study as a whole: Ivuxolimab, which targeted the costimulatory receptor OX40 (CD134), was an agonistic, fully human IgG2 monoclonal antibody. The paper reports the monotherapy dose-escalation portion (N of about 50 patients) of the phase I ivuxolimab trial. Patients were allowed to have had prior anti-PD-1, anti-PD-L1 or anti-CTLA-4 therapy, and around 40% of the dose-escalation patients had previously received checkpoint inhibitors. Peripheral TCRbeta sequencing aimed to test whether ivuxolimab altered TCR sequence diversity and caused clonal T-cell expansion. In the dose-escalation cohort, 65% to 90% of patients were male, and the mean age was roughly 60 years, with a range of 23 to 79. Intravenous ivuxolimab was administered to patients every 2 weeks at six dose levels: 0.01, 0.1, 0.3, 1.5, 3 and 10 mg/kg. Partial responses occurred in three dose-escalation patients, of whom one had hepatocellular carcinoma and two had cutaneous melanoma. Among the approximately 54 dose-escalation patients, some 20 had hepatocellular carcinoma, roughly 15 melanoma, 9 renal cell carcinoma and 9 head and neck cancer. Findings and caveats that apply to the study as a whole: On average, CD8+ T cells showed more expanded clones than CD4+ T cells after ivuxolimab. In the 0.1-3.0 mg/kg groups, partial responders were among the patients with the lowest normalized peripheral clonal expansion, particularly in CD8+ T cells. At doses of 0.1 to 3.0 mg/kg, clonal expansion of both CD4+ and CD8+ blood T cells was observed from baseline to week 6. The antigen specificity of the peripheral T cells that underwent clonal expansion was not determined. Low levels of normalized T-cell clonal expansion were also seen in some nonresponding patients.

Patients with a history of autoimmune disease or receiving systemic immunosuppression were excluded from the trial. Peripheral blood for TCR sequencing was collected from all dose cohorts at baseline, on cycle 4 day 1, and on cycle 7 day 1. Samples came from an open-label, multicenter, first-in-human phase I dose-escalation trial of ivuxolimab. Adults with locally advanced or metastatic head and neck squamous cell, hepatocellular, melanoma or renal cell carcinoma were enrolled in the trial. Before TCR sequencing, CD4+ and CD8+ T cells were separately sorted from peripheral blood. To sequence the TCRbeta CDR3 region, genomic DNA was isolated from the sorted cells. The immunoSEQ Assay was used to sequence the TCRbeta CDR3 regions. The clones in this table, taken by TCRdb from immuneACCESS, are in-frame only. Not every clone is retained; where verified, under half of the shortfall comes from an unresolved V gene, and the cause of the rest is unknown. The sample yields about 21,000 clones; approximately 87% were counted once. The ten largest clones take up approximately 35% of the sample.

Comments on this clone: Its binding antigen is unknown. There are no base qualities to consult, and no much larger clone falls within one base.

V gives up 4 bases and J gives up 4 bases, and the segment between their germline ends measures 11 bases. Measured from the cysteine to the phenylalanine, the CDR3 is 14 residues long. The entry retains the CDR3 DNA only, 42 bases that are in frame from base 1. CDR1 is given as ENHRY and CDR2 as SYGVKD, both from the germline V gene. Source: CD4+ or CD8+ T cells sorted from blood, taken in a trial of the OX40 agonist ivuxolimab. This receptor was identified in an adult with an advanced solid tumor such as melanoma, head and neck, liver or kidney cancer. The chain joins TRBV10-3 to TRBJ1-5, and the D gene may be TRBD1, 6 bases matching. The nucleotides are TGTGCCATCAGTGTGGGAACAGGGAATCAGCCCCAGCATTTT. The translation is CAISVGTGNQPQHF.